This T cell receptor (beta chain) was identified in a study of OX40 agonist ivuxolimab in advanced cancers. In the study overall: Aged 23 to 79 with a mean of about 60 years, they were 82.7% male.

The CDR3 is 11 amino acids. Germline V CDR1 and CDR2: SGHRS, YFSETQ. Trimming left V 0 bases short and J 10 bases short, with 4 bases between. As regards this clone: Antigen: not known.

Sequencing used immunoSEQ multiplex PCR; TCRdb keeps in-frame clones, though not all of them. The sample holds approximately 77,000 clones; 75% to 90% are singletons and the top ten take approximately 2%. Study-level points and caveats: Near-lowest levels of clonal expansion characterized partial responders at 0.1-3.0 mg/kg.

The J gene is TRBJ1-4, the V gene TRBV5-1; no reliable D call. Sequencing was performed on CD4+ or CD8+ T cells sorted from blood, taken in a trial of the OX40 agonist ivuxolimab. This sequence was found in an adult with an advanced solid tumor such as melanoma, head and neck, liver or kidney cancer. The CDR3 region has the DNA TGCGCCAGCAGCTTGGGGTTAAAACTGTTTTTT. It codes for CASSLGLKLFF.